One and the same sample provided the 2 T cell receptor beta chains below, sequenced in a study of beta chain features in type 1 diabetes. Of the isolated RNA, all was reverse transcribed, and so the sequenced material was expressed TCRB transcripts. The data were produced by immunoSEQ multiplex PCR, yet TCRdb's version contains in-frame clones alone and is incomplete. The table shows 150,000 to 190,000 clones, with over 8.5% occurring only once. Material: central memory CD4+ T cells from blood. The source is a man younger than 30 in good health.

The chain joins TRBV15 to TRBJ2-2; D unresolved. V was cut by 1 base and J by 5 bases, with 5 bases left in between. Germline CDR1 is LNHNV and CDR2 is YYDKDF (reference sequence). CDR3 length: 13 residues. CDR3 amino acids: CATSRARTGELFF. The CDR3 bases are TGTGCCACCAGCAGAGCCCGGACCGGGGAGCTGTTTTTT.

This clone was picked up a small number of times. The rearrangement joins TRBV10-3 to TRBJ1-5; D gene ambiguous. There are 14 residues in the CDR3. Germline values: CDR1 ENHRY, CDR2 SYGVKD. Trimming took 3 bases from V and 0 from J, leaving 6 bases between them. CDR3 region: CAISDGYSNQPQHF. CDR3 in DNA: TGTGCCATCAGTGACGGATATAGCAATCAGCCCCAGCATTTT.